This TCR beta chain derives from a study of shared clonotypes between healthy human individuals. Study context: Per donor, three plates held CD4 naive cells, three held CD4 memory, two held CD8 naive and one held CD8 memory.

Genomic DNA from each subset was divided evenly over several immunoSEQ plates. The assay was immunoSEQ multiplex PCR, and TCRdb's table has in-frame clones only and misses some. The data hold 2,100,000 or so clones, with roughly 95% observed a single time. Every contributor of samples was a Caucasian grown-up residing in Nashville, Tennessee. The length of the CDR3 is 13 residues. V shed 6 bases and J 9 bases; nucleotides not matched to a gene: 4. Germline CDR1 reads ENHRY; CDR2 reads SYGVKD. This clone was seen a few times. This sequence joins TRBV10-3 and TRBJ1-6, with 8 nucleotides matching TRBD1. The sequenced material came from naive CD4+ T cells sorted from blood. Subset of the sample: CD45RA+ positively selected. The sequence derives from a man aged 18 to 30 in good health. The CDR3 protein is CAIRTTGASPLHF. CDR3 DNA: TGTGCCATCAGGACGACAGGGGCTTCACCCCTCCACTTT.